Shown below are 23 T cell receptor beta chains from a single sample sequenced in a study of T-cell reconstitution after alpha-beta-depleted transplantation in children. The authors prepared the TCRbeta library with unique molecular identifiers. TCRdb reprocessed the PCR reads via MiXCR and lists one record per CDR3 protein. This sample has about 580,000 distinct CDR3 sequences, with roughly 23% found just once. The source was PBMCs, mostly from graft donor cells, collected 360 days after TCRalphabeta/CD19-depleted stem cell transplant. These receptors all stem from a boy younger than two who had a stem cell transplant for acute myeloid leukemia, so the T cells may come from the graft donor.

The V call is TRBV7-9, the J call TRBJ1-1; TRBD1 agrees at 7 bases. CDR3 length: 14 residues. V gave up 6 bases and J gave up 2 bases; unmatched junction bases: 6. CDR1 is SEHNR and CDR2 is FQNEAQ in the germline V gene (reference sequence). The CDR3 DNA is TGTGCCAGCAGTCACAGGGGATTAAACACTGAAGCTTTCTTT. Translated, it gives CASSHRGLNTEAFF.

The V call is TRBV5-6, the J call TRBJ1-1, with D tentatively TRBD1 (5 bases). V lost 4 bases and J lost 0, with 10 bases in between. CDR1 SGHDT and CDR2 YYEEEE come from the germline V gene. This CDR3 has 14 residues. The CDR3 sequence: CASSIGTVNTEAFF. The DNA for the CDR3 is TGTGCCAGCAGCATTGGGACTGTGAACACTGAAGCTTTCTTT. Based on the CDR3 plus reference TRBV5-6 and TRBJ1-1, the full variable domain is DAGVTQSPTHLIKTRGQQVTLRCSPKSGHDTVSWYQQALGQGPQFIFQYYEEEERQRGNFPDRFSGHQFPNYSSELNVNALLLGDSALYLCASSIGTVNTEAFFGQGTRLTVV.

This clonotype was observed at least ten times. The chain recombines TRBV12-3 or TRBV12-4 with TRBJ1-6, with 11 bases that match TRBD1. This CDR3 is built from 15 residues. V was clipped by 7 bases and J by 9 bases; unmatched bases: 8. The CDR3 sequence: CASNLGQGGGSPLHF. The DNA of the CDR3 is TGTGCCAGCAACCTGGGACAGGGGGGTGGTTCACCCCTCCACTTT.

This chain links TRBV4-1 with TRBJ2-3; possibly TRBD2 for D (6 bases). The CDR3 has 14 amino acids. CDR1 and CDR2 (germline): MGHRA, YSYEKL. The V gene lost 5 bases and the J gene lost 1 base, with 10 bases spanning the gap. The CDR3 DNA sequence: TGCGCCAGCAGCTCGGGGGTAGGCACAGATACGCAGTATTTT. Its protein is CASSSGVGTDTQYF.

This clonotype was detected a few times. V is TRBV5-6 and J is TRBJ2-1, with 10 bases fitting TRBD2. The CDR3 is made up of 16 amino acids. V was clipped by 2 bases and J by 6 bases; unmatched bases: 8. CDR1 is SGHDT, CDR2 YYEEEE, per germline. The CDR3 DNA follows: TGTGCCAGCAGCTTTCCATTGACTAGCGGGCCCAATGAGCAGTTCTTC. As protein: CASSFPLTSGPNEQFF.

This clonotype was seen a single time. The CDR3 DNA sequence: TGCAGTGCTTTAGACAGGGGGCGCGGGATGAACACTGAAGCTTTCTTT. The encoded protein is CSALDRGRGMNTEAFF. This rearrangement joins TRBV20-1 to TRBJ1-1, with 10 positions matching TRBD1. The CDR3 has 16 amino acids. The trim removed 5 bases at V and 0 bases at J, leaving 9 bases unmatched. From germline, CDR1 is DFQATT and CDR2 SNEGSKA (reference sequence).

The chain combines TRBV6-1 with TRBJ1-1; D is undetermined. Deletions cut 1 base from V and 3 bases from J, with 6 bases between. Germline V CDR1 and CDR2: MNHNS, SASEGT. The CDR3 contains 13 residues. The CDR3 loop reads CASSEVGYTEAFF. DNA for the CDR3: TGTGCCAGCAGTGAAGTAGGGTACACTGAAGCTTTCTTT.

This clonotype has just a few counts. The CDR3 sequence is CASSWDSHRSYEQYF. CDR3 sequence (DNA): TGTGCCAGCAGCTGGGACAGCCATAGGTCCTACGAGCAGTACTTC. The chain joins TRBV11-2 to TRBJ2-7, with 7 bases that match TRBD1. CDR1 and CDR2 (germline): SGHAT, FQNNGV. The CDR3 contains 15 residues. The V segment lost 4 bases and the J segment 1 base; nucleotides outside the gene matches: 7.

The chain employs TRBV12-3 or TRBV12-4 and TRBJ2-7, with D hard to call. The CDR3 has 13 amino acids. V lost 5 bases to trimming and J lost 2 bases, with 10 bases between them. CDR3 region: CASSLPTTYEQYF. The CDR3 DNA is TGTGCCAGCAGTCTACCCACAACCTACGAGCAGTACTTC.

V and J are TRBV12-3 or TRBV12-4 and TRBJ1-5, with 7 bases matching TRBD1. The CDR3 runs 12 residues. V gave up 3 bases and J gave up 7 bases; unmatched junction bases: 0. The CDR3 DNA follows: TGTGCCAGCAGTTTGGACAGGCAGCCCCAGCATTTT. It specifies CASSLDRQPQHF.

The CDR3 sequence: CSVALSRETQYF. CDR3 DNA: TGCAGCGTAGCCTTGTCCCGGGAGACCCAGTACTTC. The V gene is TRBV29-1, the J gene TRBJ2-5; D unclear. The V gene lost 6 bases and the J gene lost 5 bases, with 13 bases spanning the gap. The germline CDR1 and CDR2 sequences are SQVTM and ANQGSEA. The CDR3 has 12 amino acids.

The gene calls are TRBV4-3 and TRBJ2-3; 9 nucleotides match TRBD2. In germline, CDR1 is LGHNA, CDR2 YSLEER. The trim removed 0 bases at V and 0 bases at J, leaving 4 bases unmatched. The CDR3 is 17 residues long. The CDR3 here is CASSQDSSGASTDTQYF. As DNA, the CDR3 is TGCGCCAGCAGCCAAGACTCTAGCGGGGCTAGCACAGATACGCAGTATTTT.

This clonotype was seen at least ten times. The chain joins TRBV12-3 or TRBV12-4 to TRBJ1-2; 8 bases match TRBD1. The CDR3 extends over 17 amino acids. J was trimmed by 0 bases and V by 7 bases; bases with no gene match: 13. In nucleotides, the CDR3 is TGTGCCAGCACCCGTAGGGACAGGTTTTCAACTAACTATGGCTACACCTTC. Residues: CASTRRDRFSTNYGYTF.

About this clonotype itself: One junction end disagrees with the germline gene, perhaps due to a read error. The genes are TRBV20-1 and TRBJ2-3; D is unclear. Looked up from germline, CDR1 is DFQATT and CDR2 is SNEGSKA (reference sequence). The CDR3 extends over 17 amino acids. CDR3 DNA: TGCTGTGCTAGAGTGGGGAACGACAATCCTAGCACAGATACGCAGTATTTT. Its translation: CCARVGNDNPSTDTQYF.

The chain has TRBV6-6 and TRBJ2-7; D not certain. V lost 3 bases and J lost 4, with 10 bases in between. CDR3 length: 13 amino acids. The germline V gene has CDR1 MNHNY and CDR2 SVGAGI (reference sequence). In nucleotides, the CDR3 is TGTGCCAGCAGTTATGGCAGGTTTTACGAGCAGTACGTC. Its translation is CASSYGRFYEQYV.

The chain combines TRBV20-1 with TRBJ2-5; 14 bases are shared with TRBD2. Germline CDR1 DFQATT, CDR2 SNEGSKA (reference sequence). The CDR3 sequence is 16 residues long. V trimming: 4 bases; J trimming: 5 bases; junction bases outside the gene matches: 9. The CDR3 protein is CSAIMTSGGARETQYF. In nucleotides, the CDR3 is TGCAGTGCTATTATGACTAGCGGGGGGGCCAGGGAGACCCAGTACTTC.

The sample holds many counts of this clonotype. J is TRBJ2-7 and V is TRBV2, with D perhaps TRBD2 (7 bases). V was pared by 7 bases and J by 2 bases, with 18 bases between. CDR1 and CDR2 (germline): SNHLY, FYNNEI. The CDR3 runs to 15 residues. Written as DNA, the CDR3 is TGTGCCAGCAACACCAAGGGGGGGACTCCCTACGAGCAGTACTTC. This translates into CASNTKGGTPYEQYF.

Only a few counts were recorded for this clonotype. The chain couples TRBV18 to TRBJ2-1, with D possibly matching TRBD1 (6 bases). V gave up 3 bases and J gave up 2 bases, with 11 bases separating them. The CDR3 runs 15 residues. Germline V gene sequence: CDR1 KGHSH, CDR2 LQKENI. The CDR3 here is CASSPNRDTYNEQFF. CDR3 DNA: TGTGCCAGCTCACCGAACCGGGACACCTACAATGAGCAGTTCTTC.

This clonotype was detected a few times. The gene calls are TRBV29-1 and TRBJ1-2; D is unresolved. V was pared by 7 bases and J by 6 bases, with 12 bases between. Germline V gene sequence: CDR1 SQVTM, CDR2 ANQGSEA. This CDR3 comprises 11 residues. CDR3 protein: CSGWGADGYTF. The CDR3 coding sequence is TGCAGCGGGTGGGGAGCAGATGGCTACACCTTC.

This clonotype was counted once. This sequence joins TRBV7-6 and TRBJ2-5; 7 bases line up with TRBD1. The CDR3 totals 16 residues. Germline values: CDR1 SGHVS, CDR2 FNYEAQ. V shed 4 bases, J shed 1 base, and the junction held 9 bases outside the gene matches. CDR3 bases: TGTGCCAGCAGCTCCTTCGGGACAGAGATCCAAGAGACCCAGTACTTC. This encodes CASSSFGTEIQETQYF.

At least ten counts were recorded for this clonotype. The J gene is TRBJ2-7, the V gene TRBV12-3 or TRBV12-4; TRBD1 might be the D (5 bases). CDR3 size: 14 residues. Deletions cut 5 bases from V and 0 bases from J, with 11 bases between. The DNA for the CDR3 is TGTGCCAGCAGTCCCCCCAGGGACTCCTACGAGCAGTACTTC. Amino acid sequence: CASSPPRDSYEQYF.

V gene TRBV7-9 combines with J gene TRBJ2-5, with D tentatively TRBD1 (5 bases). The CDR3 is 13 residues long. Trimming took off 0 bases at V and 4 bases at J, with 6 bases between the two ends. CDR1 is SEHNR, CDR2 FQNEAQ, per germline (reference sequence). CDR3 loop: CASSLAQGETQYF. CDR3 bases: TGTGCCAGCAGCTTAGCTCAGGGAGAGACCCAGTACTTC.

The rearrangement links TRBV28 to TRBJ2-1, with a weak D call TRBD1 (5 bases). V lost 5 bases and J lost 0, with 20 bases in between. This CDR3 has 18 residues. Germline CDR1 is MDHEN and CDR2 is SYDVKM. CDR3 protein: CASSTKLKSGPSYNEQFF. The CDR3, as DNA: TGTGCCAGCAGTACAAAACTTAAGTCAGGGCCCTCCTACAATGAGCAGTTCTTC.